Sequencing of this TCR beta chain was carried out in a study of response to subunit inactivated influenza vaccine. MiXCR, applied by TCRdb to the RT-PCR reads, yields one record per CDR3 protein. Of 750,000 to 850,000 distinct CDR3 sequences listed, about a fifth are singletons. Ten or more counts support this clonotype. There are 15 residues in the CDR3. V gave up 5 bases and J gave up 0 bases; unmatched junction bases: 5. The germline V gene has CDR1 SGHVS and CDR2 FNYEAQ. This TCR derives from a middle-aged man who received an inactivated influenza vaccine. This sequence joins TRBV7-6 and TRBJ1-1; 8 bases are a match to TRBD1. The starting material was PBMCs from blood, obtained 4 to 6 days after vaccination. CDR3 sequence reads: CASSPTGGMNTEAFF. Here the CDR3 DNA reads TGTGCCAGCAGCCCTACAGGGGGAATGAACACTGAAGCTTTCTTT.